The 21 T cell receptor beta chains below were found in one sample sequenced in a study of blood T cell repertoires in COVID-19. TCRdb keeps only in-frame clones here, not all; method: immunoSEQ multiplex PCR. The table has 150,000 to 200,000 clones, about 77% seen once. Sequencing was performed on peripheral blood. These TCRs come from an elderly woman with active or convalescent COVID-19.

The V gene is TRBV7-2, the J gene TRBJ1-1, with a tentative D call TRBD1 (6 bases). CDR3 length: 16 residues. The ends were cut back, 5 bases at V and 0 bases at J, with 16 bases in the middle. The V gene's germline CDR1 is SGHTA and CDR2 FQGNSA. DNA of the CDR3: TGTGCCAGCAGCGCGCGCCCTGGACAGATGAACACTGAAGCTTTCTTT. Residues: CASSARPGQMNTEAFF.

The rearrangement uses TRBV7-2 and TRBJ2-1, with TRBD2 identical over 7 bases. V trimming: 5 bases; J trimming: 5 bases; junction bases outside the gene matches: 12. The CDR3 is 16 residues long. Germline V gives CDR1 SGHTA, CDR2 FQGNSA. The CDR3 coding sequence is TGTGCCAGCAGCCGTCAGGGAGGGGTGGGCAACAATGAGCAGTTCTTC. It specifies CASSRQGGVGNNEQFF.

The rearrangement joins TRBV25-1 to TRBJ1-2; no clear D gene. Trimming removed 3 bases from V and 5 bases from J, with 7 bases in between. Per germline, CDR1 MGHDK and CDR2 SYGVNS. The CDR3 contains 12 residues. CDR3 region: CASSDGRYGYTF. The CDR3, as DNA: TGTGCCAGCAGTGATGGGCGTTATGGCTACACCTTC.

The chain recombines TRBV9 with TRBJ1-5, with a weak D call TRBD1 (6 bases). This CDR3 is 14 amino acids long. Germline CDR1 and CDR2: SGDLS and YYNGEE. Trimming pared 3 bases from V and 4 bases from J, leaving 11 bases between. CDR3 sequence: CASSAGTPNQPQHF. As DNA, the CDR3 is TGTGCCAGCAGCGCCGGGACACCAAATCAGCCCCAGCATTTT.

This sequence joins TRBV7-2 and TRBJ2-3; a weak D match, TRBD2 (5 bases). CDR3 size: 13 residues. Trimming shortened V by 3 bases and J by 5 bases, and 9 bases separated the two germline ends. Germline V CDR1 and CDR2: SGHTA, FQGNSA. The CDR3 loop reads CASSFRDGDTQYF. CDR3 DNA: TGTGCCAGCAGCTTCCGGGATGGAGATACGCAGTATTTT.

This clone was seen many times. The rearrangement joins TRBV28 to TRBJ2-1, with 7 bases fitting TRBD1. The length of the CDR3 is 15 residues. J gave up 2 bases and V 6 bases, and 7 bases lay outside the gene matches. Per germline, CDR1 MDHEN and CDR2 SYDVKM. DNA for the CDR3: TGTGCCAGCAGCCTGGAAGACAGGGCCTACAATGAGCAGTTCTTC. As protein: CASSLEDRAYNEQFF.

The gene calls are TRBV5-1 and TRBJ1-3; 7 bases map to TRBD1. With 2 bases clipped from V and 0 bases from J, the junction kept 2 bases outside the gene matches. The germline V gene has CDR1 SGHRS and CDR2 YFSETQ. The CDR3 has 15 amino acids. CDR3 sequence (DNA): TGCGCCAGCAGCTTACAGGGGAGCTCTGGAAACACCATATATTTT. Translating gives CASSLQGSSGNTIYF.

The chain recombines TRBV2 with TRBJ2-3; 9 nucleotides match TRBD2. V trimming: 7 bases; J trimming: 4 bases; junction bases outside the gene matches: 6. Germline CDR1 is SNHLY and CDR2 is FYNNEI. The CDR3 covers 14 residues. The CDR3 region has the DNA TGTGCCAGCATCTGGCGGGGGGGCGCAGATACGCAGTATTTT. Translated: CASIWRGGADTQYF.

Only one count was recorded for this clone. The chain is built from TRBV6-2 or TRBV6-3 and TRBJ2-1, with TRBD2 identical over 13 bases. The J segment lost 3 bases and the V segment lost 6 bases, leaving 8 bases of the junction unmatched. The germline CDR1 and CDR2 sequences are MNHEY and SVGEGT. This CDR3 spans 17 amino acids. The DNA of the CDR3 is TGTGCCAGCAGCCAAACTAGCGGGGGGGCCCTCTACAATGAGCAGTTCTTC. Translation: CASSQTSGGALYNEQFF.

This clone came up once. The genes are TRBV5-6 and TRBJ2-3; unclear D gene. Germline V lookup: CDR1 SGHDT, CDR2 YYEEEE. V shed 4 bases and J shed 6 bases, with 15 bases lying between them. This CDR3 has 14 residues. The CDR3 nucleotides read TGTGCCAGCAGCCAAGGTCGCGGTGCGGATACGCAGTATTTT. Translation: CASSQGRGADTQYF. The full variable domain, its missing parts supplied by reference TRBV5-6 and TRBJ2-3, is DAGVTQSPTHLIKTRGQQVTLRCSPKSGHDTVSWYQQALGQGPQFIFQYYEEEERQRGNFPDRFSGHQFPNYSSELNVNALLLGDSALYLCASSQGRGADTQYFGPGTRLTVL.

The J gene is TRBJ1-2, the V gene TRBV5-6; no reliable D call. The V end lost 0 bases, the J end lost 5 bases, and 5 bases lay between the germline ends. Germline CDR1 is SGHDT and CDR2 is YYEEEE. This CDR3 has 12 residues. The CDR3 region is CASSLVAYGYTF. CDR3 sequence (DNA): TGTGCCAGCAGCTTGGTGGCTTATGGCTACACCTTC. The whole variable domain, remainder taken from reference TRBV5-6 and TRBJ1-2, is DAGVTQSPTHLIKTRGQQVTLRCSPKSGHDTVSWYQQALGQGPQFIFQYYEEEERQRGNFPDRFSGHQFPNYSSELNVNALLLGDSALYLCASSLVAYGYTFGSGTRLTVV.

The chain has TRBV25-1 and TRBJ1-5; D is undetermined. CDR1 and CDR2 from the germline V gene are MGHDK and SYGVNS. The CDR3 totals 11 residues. Trimming took 4 bases from V and 9 from J, leaving 7 bases between them. Here the CDR3 DNA reads TGTGCCAGCAGTGGAGGAGGGCCCCAGCATTTT. Translated: CASSGGGPQHF. The complete variable domain, with remaining parts taken from reference TRBV25-1 and TRBJ1-5, reads EADIYQTPRYLVIGTGKKITLECSQTMGHDKMYWYQQDPGMELHLIHYSYGVNSTEKGDLSSESTVSRIRTEHFPLTLESARPSHTSQYLCASSGGGPQHFGDGTRLSIL.

The rearrangement joins TRBV2 to TRBJ1-4; D not certain. Germline lookup yields CDR1 SNHLY and CDR2 FYNNEI. V shed 6 bases and J shed 8 bases, with 13 bases lying between them. This CDR3 comprises 13 residues. The CDR3 DNA reads as TGTGCCAGCAGGACGAGTGGAGGGGAAAAACTGTTTTTT. Translation: CASRTSGGEKLFF. Supplemented by reference TRBV2 and TRBJ1-4, the full variable domain reads EPEVTQTPSHQVTQMGQEVILRCVPISNHLYFYWYRQILGQKVEFLVSFYNNEISEKSEIFDDQFSVERPDGSNFTLKIRSTKLEDSAMYFCASRTSGGEKLFFGSGTQLSVL.

The rearrangement links TRBV5-1 to TRBJ2-7; 8 bases fit TRBD1. The CDR3 spans 14 residues. The V and J ends lost 0 bases and 6 bases, in that order; junction bases with no gene match: 5. Germline CDR1 is SGHRS and CDR2 is YFSETQ. In DNA, the CDR3 is TGCGCCAGCAGCTTGGGACAGGGGACAAGCGAGCAGTACTTC. Protein sequence: CASSLGQGTSEQYF.

The rearrangement links TRBV5-6 to TRBJ1-5; tentatively, D is TRBD1 (5 bases). The CDR3 is made up of 16 amino acids. V dropped 1 base and J dropped 7 bases, with 18 bases sitting between them. Germline V gives CDR1 SGHDT, CDR2 YYEEEE. The CDR3 DNA reads TGTGCCAGCAGCTTGTGGTCATGGGGGGTGGGACAGCCCCAGCATTTT. It specifies CASSLWSWGVGQPQHF. Supplemented by reference TRBV5-6 and TRBJ1-5, the full variable domain reads DAGVTQSPTHLIKTRGQQVTLRCSPKSGHDTVSWYQQALGQGPQFIFQYYEEEERQRGNFPDRFSGHQFPNYSSELNVNALLLGDSALYLCASSLWSWGVGQPQHFGDGTRLSIL.

V usage is TRBV5-8 and J usage is TRBJ2-3; tentative D call: TRBD2 (5 bases). The V gene's germline CDR1 is SGHTS and CDR2 YDEGEE. Trimming stripped 3 bases from V and 3 bases from J, with 14 bases between. This CDR3 region has 15 residues. The CDR3 bases are TGTGCCAGCAGCTCGTACGGGGTAAGGACAGATACGCAGTATTTT. Encoded protein: CASSSYGVRTDTQYF.

This chain connects TRBV7-2 to TRBJ2-5, with D possibly matching TRBD2 (5 bases). V dropped 5 bases and J dropped 4 bases, with 14 bases sitting between them. The CDR3 covers 14 residues. Looked up from germline, CDR1 is SGHTA and CDR2 is FQGNSA. CDR3 amino acids: CASSPRLTRETQYF. CDR3 sequence (DNA): TGTGCCAGCAGCCCCAGACTAACCCGAGAGACCCAGTACTTC.

The chain has TRBV6-6 and TRBJ2-5; 9 bases agree with TRBD1. This CDR3 has 15 amino acids. CDR1 and CDR2 from the germline V gene are MNHNY and SVGAGI (reference sequence). With 6 bases clipped from V and 5 bases from J, the junction kept 10 bases outside the gene matches. The CDR3 region is CASRDRGFSSETQYF. As DNA, the CDR3 is TGTGCCAGCAGGGACAGGGGTTTCTCTTCGGAGACCCAGTACTTC.

This chain connects TRBV5-1 to TRBJ1-2; a possible D gene is TRBD1 (5 bases). Trimming shortened V by 4 bases and J by 5 bases, and 9 bases separated the two germline ends. Per the germline V gene, CDR1 is SGHRS and CDR2 is YFSETQ. The CDR3 extends over 12 amino acids. The CDR3, as DNA: TGCGCCAGCAGCCCGGACACTTATGGCTACACCTTC. This gives the protein CASSPDTYGYTF.

The chain joins TRBV30 to TRBJ2-7, with D possibly being TRBD1 (5 bases). Trimming left V 0 bases short and J 7 bases short, with 13 bases between. CDR3 length: 13 residues. Looked up from germline, CDR1 is GTSNPN and CDR2 is SVGIG (reference sequence). CDR3 residues: CAWSVQGVREQYF. The CDR3, as DNA: TGTGCCTGGAGTGTACAAGGGGTGCGAGAGCAGTACTTC.

This clone showed up just a few times. The chain combines TRBV19 with TRBJ2-3; TRBD2 matches 9 bases. V trimming: 5 bases; J trimming: 4 bases; junction bases outside the gene matches: 10. Germline V gene sequence: CDR1 LNHDA, CDR2 SQIVND (reference sequence). CDR3 length equals 16 residues. The CDR3 protein is CASSFFSGGDADTQYF. The DNA of the CDR3 is TGTGCCAGTAGTTTTTTTAGCGGGGGAGACGCAGATACGCAGTATTTT.